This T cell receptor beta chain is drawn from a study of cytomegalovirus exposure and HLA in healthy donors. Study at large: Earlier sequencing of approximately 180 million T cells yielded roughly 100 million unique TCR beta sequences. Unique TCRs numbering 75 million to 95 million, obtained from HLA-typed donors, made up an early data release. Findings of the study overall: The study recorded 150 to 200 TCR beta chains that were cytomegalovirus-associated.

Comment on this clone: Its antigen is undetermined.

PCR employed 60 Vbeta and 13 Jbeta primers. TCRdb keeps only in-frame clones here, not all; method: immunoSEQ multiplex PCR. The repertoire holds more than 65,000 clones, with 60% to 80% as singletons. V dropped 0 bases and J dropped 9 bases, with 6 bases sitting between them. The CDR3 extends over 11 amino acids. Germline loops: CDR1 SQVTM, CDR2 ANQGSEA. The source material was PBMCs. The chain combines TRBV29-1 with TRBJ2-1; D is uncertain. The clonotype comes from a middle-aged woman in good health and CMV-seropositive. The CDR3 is CSVEEAGEQFF. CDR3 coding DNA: TGCAGCGTTGAAGAAGCCGGTGAGCAGTTCTTC.